This TCR beta chain was captured in a study of Graves' ophthalmopathy and Graves' hyperthyroidism (dated by TCRdb to the late 2010s). A note on the overall study: Peripheral blood was collected before any treatment was given, at the time of initial diagnosis. The study used TCR beta repertoire signatures to distinguish Graves' ophthalmopathy from Graves' hyperthyroidism and to predict progression to ophthalmopathy. In total, under 150 blood samples were TCR-sequenced: approximately 42 ophthalmopathy, around 75 hyperthyroidism and approximately 17 hyperthyroidism-to-ophthalmopathy patients. A discovery set of 100 patients (roughly 43 ophthalmopathy, 60 or so stable hyperthyroidism) was enrolled to explore V-J signatures distinguishing ophthalmopathy from hyperthyroidism. An independent validation cohort was composed of 18 hyperthyroidism patients and around 16 patients who later progressed from hyperthyroidism to ophthalmopathy. In roughly 6 hyperthyroidism patients, the T-cell repertoire of thyroid tissue was compared with the T-cell repertoire of blood. Following sample collection, hyperthyroidism patients were given methimazole at a starting dose of 30 mg daily, and ophthalmopathy patients were given high-dose intravenous methylprednisolone.

TCR beta CDR3 regions were amplified from RNA transcripts for repertoire sequencing. A first-round RT-PCR used HTBI primers with the Qiagen OneStep RT-PCR kit, followed by a second-round multiplex PCR, size selection and purification. Libraries were sequenced paired-end with 100 bp reads on an Illumina HiSeq2000. The paper's processing steps were these. Reads were processed with SOAPnuke, discarding reads with adapters, uncalled bases, mean Phred below 15, or no exact constant-primer or identifier match. COPE v1.2.5 was used to merge the high-quality paired reads. Each unique nucleotide sequence was treated as a clonotype, and MiTCR v1.1 was used to align the clonotypes to the IMGT TRB V, D and J references. The analysis was limited to V-J combinations with a frequency above 0.0001, which together covered approximately 99% of the repertoires. For each V-J combination, a TCR clonal expansion and chaos score was defined as the ratio of F50 clonal expansion to chaos observed in the TCRdist matrix. Welch's t-statistics and random forest were used to narrow the features down to more than 10 V-J combinations, which were then fed into a naive Bayes classifier. Thyroid-blood repertoire similarity was quantified with the Morisita-Horn index. TCRdb redid the processing of the public reads, applying fastp at Q25 and MiXCR, and retained in-frame beta chains. One record per CDR3 amino acid sequence lists the most common genes and DNA. The V and J calls and clone size are TCRdb's, not the authors'. This sample holds 240,000 or so distinct CDR3 sequences; around 50% were observed only once. The top ten hold approximately 51% of the sample.

The full study reports these points: In cross-validation, the 13-signature model distinguished ophthalmopathy from stable hyperthyroidism with around 90% sensitivity and approximately 81% specificity, while in the test set the corresponding values were roughly 80% and 75%. Among expanded thyroid clonotypes with frequency above 0.001, most also showed up in blood, which suggests that blood repertoires may reflect the thyroid immune response. Sample size was not predetermined statistically, and investigators were not blinded to group allocation. In validation, the model predicted ophthalmopathy progression with 70.59% sensitivity and approximately 75% specificity; roughly eleven predicted patients were CT-confirmed with GO in a median of approximately six months.

Ophthalmopathy patients were characterized by moderately to severely active disease, a Clinical Activity Score of at least 3, a NOSPECS grade of at least 4, and a disease duration under 3 months. Patients with other autoimmune diseases, uncontrolled infections, pregnancy or lactation were excluded. Clinical symptoms, serum thyroxine, TRAb, thyroid ultrasound and orbital computed tomography were used for diagnosis. PBMCs were isolated from about 10 ml of fresh peripheral blood by Ficoll-Paque density gradient centrifugation. Total RNA was extracted using Trizol reagent, and RNA quality was checked on an Agilent 2100 Bioanalyzer. To note about this clonotype: No antigen is known for it. There are no base qualities to consult, and no much larger clone falls within one base.

CDR1 and CDR2 were assigned from the germline V gene as SGHTA and FQGTGA. The CDR3 sequence holds 14 residues, the cysteine and phenylalanine included. CDR3 DNA is the only sequence kept; it has 42 bases, read in frame from the first base. V sheds 5 bases and J sheds 5 bases, leaving 12 bases between their ends. This clonotype originated in an adult man with Graves' ophthalmopathy. Sequenced sample: peripheral blood. The chain links TRBV7-3 with TRBJ1-4; no confident D gene assignment can be made. In nucleotides, the sequence is TGTGCCAGCAGCGAGATGGTAGGGAATGAAAAACTGTTTTTT. Its protein reads: CASSEMVGNEKLFF.